A selection of T cell receptor beta chains follows, all from one sample in a study of lymphopenia after photon versus proton radiotherapy. Only in-frame clones appear in the TCRdb table, and some are missing; sequencing was by immunoSEQ multiplex PCR. Found here are about 30,000 clones, roughly 94% of them singletons; the top ten hold around 0.67%. Sequences were derived from peripheral blood, sampled from a patient treated with photon-based radiotherapy. The origin of the receptors is a woman between 50 and 59 years old with cholangiocarcinoma. Each CDR3 is given with its conserved first and last residue.

j_gene	v_gene	CDR3aa
TRBJ2-7	TRBV4-2	CASSHLGASGGYEQYF
TRBJ1-5	TRBV28	CASSWTGINQPQHF
TRBJ1-1	TRBV6-5	CASSYRGLGTEAFF
TRBJ2-5	TRBV7-2	CASSTEETQYF
TRBJ2-7	TRBV21-1	CASSKGDSKHFYEQYF
TRBJ2-5	TRBV5-4	CASSLARQRETQYF
TRBJ1-2	TRBV19	CASRLGQGFHGYTF
TRBJ1-2	TRBV10-2	CASSWGDIGGYTF
TRBJ1-6	TRBV9	CASSVVVNSPLHF
TRBJ2-1	TRBV30	CAWSSFGLARDEQFF
TRBJ2-7	TRBV5-5	CASSSGAYEQYF
TRBJ2-1	TRBV4-3	CASSQGTSGGPSSYNEQFF
TRBJ2-1	TRBV4-1	CASSRGQGATNEQFF
TRBJ1-4	TRBV4-1	CASSPPGAPEKLFF
TRBJ1-2	TRBV5-1	CASSLRSTGTGYTF
TRBJ1-6	TRBV19	CASSPRGTSSYNSPLHF
TRBJ1-2	TRBV25-1	CASSGNRWYGYTF
TRBJ1-2	TRBV28	CASHSHPRSYGYTF
TRBJ2-6	TRBV19	CASSPTGPGANVLTF
TRBJ1-1	TRBV7-8	CASSPVGGANTEAFF
TRBJ1-1	TRBV7-9	CASSPDRDTEAFF
TRBJ1-1	TRBV10-1	CASPASSLTLNTEAFF